This TCR beta chain was recorded in a study of OX40 agonist ivuxolimab in advanced cancers. Findings and limits, study-wide: Some patients who did not respond also had low normalized T-cell clonal expansion.

Assay: immunoSEQ multiplex PCR; the TCRdb copy retains only in-frame clones and omits some. The table has around 50,000 clones, more than 65% seen once. Notes on this clone: What it binds is unknown.

Between the trimmed V and J ends, which lost 3 bases and 6 bases, there was a span of 6 bases. The CDR3 extends over 11 amino acids. The germline gives CDR1 MNHNS, CDR2 SASEGT. V gene TRBV6-1 combines with J gene TRBJ2-7; D not resolved. This clonotype originated in an adult with an advanced solid tumor such as melanoma, head and neck, liver or kidney cancer. The sample in question was CD4+ or CD8+ T cells sorted from blood, obtained in a trial of the OX40 agonist ivuxolimab. The CDR3 region is CASSDRSEQYF. The CDR3 DNA follows: TGTGCCAGCAGTGACAGGTCCGAGCAGTACTTC.